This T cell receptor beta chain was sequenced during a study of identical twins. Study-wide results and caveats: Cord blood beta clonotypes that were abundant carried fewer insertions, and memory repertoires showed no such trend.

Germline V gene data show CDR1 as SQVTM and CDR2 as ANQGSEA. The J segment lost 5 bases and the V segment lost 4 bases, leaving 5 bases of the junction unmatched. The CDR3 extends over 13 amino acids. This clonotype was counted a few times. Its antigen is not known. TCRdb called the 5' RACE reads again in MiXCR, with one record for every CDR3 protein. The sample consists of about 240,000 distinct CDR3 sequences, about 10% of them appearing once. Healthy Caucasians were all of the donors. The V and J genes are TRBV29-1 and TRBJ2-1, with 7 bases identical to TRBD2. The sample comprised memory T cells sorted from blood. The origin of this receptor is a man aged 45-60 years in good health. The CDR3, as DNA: TGCAGCGTTGGGACTAGTAGTCACAATGAGCAGTTCTTC. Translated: CSVGTSSHNEQFF.